This passage covers 11 T cell receptor beta chains from one sample sequenced in a study of cytomegalovirus exposure and HLA in healthy donors (dated 2017 in TCRdb). The library relied on the immunoSEQ multiplex PCR assay. For the multiplex PCR, a mixture combining 60 forward primers for TCR Vbeta segments and 13 reverse primers for TCR Jbeta segments was used. As stored in TCRdb, this immuneACCESS dataset retains in-frame rearrangements with V and J assigned. A fraction of the clones does not appear; measured against another copy, unresolved V genes explain less than half of the discrepancy, and the remainder lacks a known reason. The sample yields approximately 220,000 clones; about 83% were counted once. 15% to 18% of the sample comes from the top ten. Sample: PBMCs. The source is a man aged 40-50 years in good health and CMV-seronegative.

This chain uses TRBV5-1 with TRBJ2-1, with 8 nucleotides matching TRBD2. CDR3 length: 15 amino acids. V was pared by 4 bases and J by 7 bases, with 10 bases of the junction left unmatched. In germline, CDR1 is SGHRS, CDR2 YFSETQ. CDR3 loop: CASSQEAGDPNEQFF. For the CDR3, the DNA is TGCGCCAGCAGCCAGGAAGCGGGAGACCCAAATGAGCAGTTCTTC.

The chain employs TRBV4-1 and TRBJ1-3; TRBD1 is a possible D gene (5 bases). Trimming took 4 bases from V and 0 from J, leaving 13 bases between them. The CDR3 sequence is 16 residues long. Germline-derived CDR1 and CDR2 are MGHRA and YSYEKL. CDR3 nucleotide sequence: TGCGCCAGCAGCCGGGTTCCGGGGGGCTCTGGAAACACCATATATTTT. It encodes CASSRVPGGSGNTIYF.

The chain employs TRBV7-6 and TRBJ1-1, with D possibly TRBD1 on 5 matching bases. V lost 3 bases and J 1 base, leaving 21 bases between the germline ends. Germline V gene lookup returns CDR1 SGHVS and CDR2 FNYEAQ. CDR3 length: 18 amino acids. The CDR3 bases are TGTGCCAGCAGCTTCTCTCTCCGAAGGGGCAGGACGAACACTGAAGCTTTCTTT. It encodes CASSFSLRRGRTNTEAFF.

The chain employs TRBV20-1 and TRBJ2-1; no clear D. The CDR3 consists of 11 residues. The V gene lost 2 bases and the J gene lost 10 bases, with 9 bases spanning the gap. Germline lookup yields CDR1 DFQATT and CDR2 SNEGSKA (reference sequence). CDR3 in amino acids: CSARSKLEQFF. The DNA of the CDR3 is TGCAGTGCTAGATCCAAGCTGGAGCAGTTCTTC.

The chain links TRBV15 to TRBJ1-2; D is possibly TRBD1 (5 bases). The length of the CDR3 is 13 residues. The V end was cut by 3 bases, the J end by 5 bases, with 10 bases between. Germline CDR1 LNHNV, CDR2 YYDKDF (reference sequence). This chain's CDR3 is CATSRGGLYGYTF. CDR3 coding DNA: TGTGCCACCAGCAGGGGGGGGTTATATGGCTACACCTTC.

The J gene is TRBJ1-1, the V gene TRBV7-3; D possibly corresponds to TRBD1 (6 bases). V was shortened by 5 bases and J by 1 base, with 14 bases between the two germline ends. This CDR3 has 15 amino acids. Germline CDR1 is SGHTA and CDR2 is FQGTGA. CDR3 sequence reads: CASSLQGLGNTEAFF. The DNA of the CDR3 is TGTGCCAGCAGCCTACAGGGATTGGGGAACACTGAAGCTTTCTTT.

The chain joins TRBV19 to TRBJ2-7, with D possibly being TRBD2 (6 bases). V lost 1 base to trimming and J lost 2 bases, with 12 bases between them. The CDR3 extends over 15 amino acids. The germline CDR1 and CDR2 sequences are LNHDA and SQIVND (reference sequence). CDR3: CASSIGLVNTYEQYF. The CDR3 DNA sequence: TGTGCCAGTAGTATAGGACTAGTTAACACCTACGAGCAGTACTTC.

V usage is TRBV5-1 and J usage is TRBJ2-2, with 9 nucleotides matching TRBD1. This CDR3 is built from 16 residues. V was pared by 4 bases and J by 6 bases, with 10 bases of the junction left unmatched. Germline CDR1 SGHRS, CDR2 YFSETQ. CDR3: CASSKSPGQGAGELFF. CDR3 DNA: TGCGCCAGCAGCAAGAGTCCGGGACAGGGCGCCGGGGAGCTGTTTTTT. The full variable domain, in which reference TRBV5-1 and TRBJ2-2 provide the parts outside the CDR3, is KAGVTQTPRYLIKTRGQQVTLSCSPISGHRSVSWYQQTPGQGLQFLFEYFSETQRNKGNFPGRFSGRQFSNSRSEMNVSTLELGDSALYLCASSKSPGQGAGELFFGEGSRLTVL.

The rearrangement joins TRBV7-9 to TRBJ2-1; the match to TRBD2 covers 14 bases. Germline CDR1 SEHNR, CDR2 FQNEAQ (reference sequence). V trimming: 0 bases; J trimming: 8 bases; junction bases outside the gene matches: 3. There are 16 residues in the CDR3. CDR3 amino acids: CASSLAWGLAGDEQFF. The CDR3 bases are TGTGCCAGCAGCTTAGCTTGGGGACTAGCGGGAGATGAGCAGTTCTTC.

In this sample, this clone turned up once. The conserved phenylalanine or tryptophan is not found at the CDR3 terminus, so this likely reflects a read error. The rearrangement uses TRBV5-1 and TRBJ1-1, with D perhaps matching TRBD1 (6 bases). Germline-derived CDR1 and CDR2 are SGHRS and YFSETQ. Trimming took off 5 bases at V and 7 bases at J, with 18 bases between the two ends. The CDR3 has 14 amino acids. CDR3 sequence reads: CASRSYPGQNEAFL. CDR3 nucleotides: TGCGCCAGCAGATCCTATCCGGGACAAAATGAAGCTTTCCTT.

CDR3 DNA: TGTGCCAGCAGTACCCTCCCTGGGACAGGGGGCAATGGCTACACCTTC. Translated, it gives CASSTLPGTGGNGYTF. The V and J genes are TRBV28 and TRBJ1-2; 12 bases align to TRBD1. V lost 5 bases, J lost 6 bases, and 10 bases stayed unmatched. CDR3 length equals 16 residues. Germline loops: CDR1 MDHEN, CDR2 SYDVKM.